Each of the 20 T cell receptor beta chains below was sequenced from the same sample in a study of T cells in Graves' hyperthyroidism and ophthalmopathy. RNA transcripts provided the source from which TCR beta CDR3 regions were amplified. The HTBI primer set drove a first-round RT-PCR of the TCR CDR3. TCRdb fed the multiplex PCR reads into MiXCR, producing one record per CDR3 protein. The sample holds 650,000 to 750,000 distinct CDR3 sequences, less than 15% seen once. Sequenced sample: blood. The receptor set was obtained from a woman aged 18-29 years with Graves' hyperthyroidism.

V is TRBV20-1 and J is TRBJ1-5, with unresolved D. CDR3 length: 16 amino acids. The germline gives CDR1 DFQATT, CDR2 SNEGSKA (reference sequence). V lost 6 bases, J lost 8 bases, and 26 bases lay in between. CDR3 amino acids: CSASGSSPLVSEPQHF. DNA for the CDR3: TGCAGTGCCTCGGGGTCTTCCCCCCTAGTTTCGGAGCCCCAGCATTTT.

This clonotype was seen many times. The chain couples TRBV5-1 to TRBJ1-1; no definite D call. V was clipped by 0 bases and J by 6 bases, with 15 bases between them. Germline assignment: CDR1 SGHRS and CDR2 YFSETQ. This CDR3 spans 15 amino acids. CDR3 sequence reads: CASSLDSSGGAEAFF. The CDR3 DNA reads TGCGCCAGCAGCTTGGATTCATCGGGAGGAGCTGAAGCTTTCTTT.

This chain links TRBV28 with TRBJ2-3, with 10 bases matching TRBD2. Trimming at V came to 3 bases and at J to 2 bases, leaving 8 bases not matched to a gene. Germline V gene data show CDR1 as MDHEN and CDR2 as SYDVKM. The CDR3 runs 17 residues. The CDR3 DNA sequence: TGTGCCAGCAGTTTCGGACGGACTAGCGGTTCCACAGATACGCAGTATTTT. Protein product: CASSFGRTSGSTDTQYF.

The chain carries TRBV27 and TRBJ2-7; 12 nucleotides align to TRBD2. Unmatched junction bases numbered 9, after V lost 6 bases and J lost 3 bases. This CDR3 comprises 16 residues. Germline V gene data show CDR1 as MNHEY and CDR2 as SMNVEV (reference sequence). CDR3 residues: CASRLEGTSGLYEQYF. CDR3 DNA: TGTGCCAGCAGGTTGGAAGGGACTAGCGGGCTCTACGAGCAGTACTTC.

Notes on this clonotype: Being one base from a much bigger clone, this may be a read error. This rearrangement joins TRBV20-1 to TRBJ2-1; D is unclear. This CDR3 contains 15 residues. Germline-derived CDR1 and CDR2 are DFQATT and SNEGSKA (reference sequence). Trimming stripped 3 bases from V and 6 bases from J, with 18 bases between. The CDR3 DNA sequence: TGCAGTGCTAGCTTGGATAGCAGAGTTACCAATGAGCAGTTCTTC. It encodes CSASLDSRVTNEQFF.

In its sample, this clonotype was seen many times. The rearrangement uses TRBV28 and TRBJ1-1; possible D gene TRBD1, 5 bases. CDR3 size: 15 residues. V shed 2 bases and J shed 3 bases, with 13 bases lying between them. CDR1 MDHEN and CDR2 SYDVKM come from the germline V gene. CDR3 DNA: TGTGCCAGCAGTTTAGGCGGACACCCGGACACTGAAGCTTTCTTT. It yields the protein CASSLGGHPDTEAFF.

This clonotype was recorded a few times. The V gene is TRBV9, the J gene TRBJ2-7, with D maybe TRBD2 (6 bases). CDR3 length: 15 amino acids. The V gene's germline CDR1 is SGDLS and CDR2 YYNGEE. V was shortened by 0 bases and J by 0 bases, with 10 bases between the two germline ends. CDR3 sequence: CASSVAEGPSYEQYF. As DNA, the CDR3 is TGTGCCAGCAGCGTAGCGGAGGGCCCCTCCTACGAGCAGTACTTC.

V and J are TRBV9 and TRBJ2-5; the D gene is possibly TRBD1 (5 bases). V was clipped by 0 bases and J by 5 bases, with 11 bases between them. Germline CDR1 and CDR2: SGDLS and YYNGEE. This CDR3 is built from 14 residues. CDR3 residues: CASSVEAGHETQYF. For the CDR3, the DNA is TGTGCCAGCAGCGTAGAGGCAGGGCACGAGACCCAGTACTTC.

The rearrangement uses TRBV7-3 and TRBJ2-2, with D uncertain. This CDR3 comprises 15 residues. With 1 base removed from V and 6 bases from J, the gap between germline ends came to 12 bases. From germline, CDR1 is SGHTA and CDR2 FQGTGA. The CDR3: CASSLKGPPPGELFF. CDR3 DNA sequence: TGTGCCAGCAGCTTAAAGGGTCCTCCCCCCGGGGAGCTGTTTTTT.

The table lists this clonotype with a few counts. This rearrangement joins TRBV20-1 to TRBJ2-3; TRBD2 aligns across 8 bases. The CDR3 contains 12 residues. Per the germline V gene, CDR1 is DFQATT and CDR2 is SNEGSKA (reference sequence). CDR3 bases: TGCAGCTTCCGGGGGGGGACAGATACGCAGTATTTT. It specifies CSFRGGTDTQYF.

The V call is TRBV6-4, the J call TRBJ1-4; D gene uncertain. The germline V and J ends were trimmed by 5 bases and 0 bases, with 7 bases remaining between them. CDR3 length: 14 residues. In germline, CDR1 is MRHNA, CDR2 SNTAGT. CDR3: CASSQYATNEKLFF. CDR3 DNA: TGTGCCAGCAGTCAATATGCAACTAATGAAAAACTGTTTTTT.

The V gene is TRBV6-2 or TRBV6-3, the J gene TRBJ2-3, with unresolved D. V was clipped by 7 bases and J by 2 bases, with 16 bases between them. Germline-derived CDR1 and CDR2 are MNHEY and SVGEGT. The CDR3 has 15 amino acids. CDR3 DNA sequence: TGTGCCAGCAAATCTGAGACTCACCTCACAGATACGCAGTATTTT. It encodes CASKSETHLTDTQYF.

The chain employs TRBV27 and TRBJ2-7; the D is unclear. Trimming cost V 6 bases and J 3 bases, with 21 bases left between them. Per the germline V gene, CDR1 is MNHEY and CDR2 is SMNVEV (reference sequence). The CDR3 sequence is 16 residues long. In DNA form, the CDR3 reads TGTGCCAGCAGACCTCGGTCCGGTACGAAAGACTACGAGCAGTACTTC. Its translation is CASRPRSGTKDYEQYF.

Many counts were recorded for this clonotype. This chain connects TRBV2 to TRBJ1-1, with D perhaps TRBD1 (5 bases). Germline V CDR1 and CDR2: SNHLY, FYNNEI. Trimming left V 10 bases short and J 1 base short, with 13 bases between. The CDR3 sequence is 13 residues long. In DNA form, the CDR3 reads TGTGCCACCCTCGGGGCATGGAACACTGAAGCTTTCTTT. This encodes CATLGAWNTEAFF. Filled out from reference TRBV2 and TRBJ1-1, the complete variable domain reads EPEVTQTPSHQVTQMGQEVILRCVPISNHLYFYWYRQILGQKVEFLVSFYNNEISEKSEIFDDQFSVERPDGSNFTLKIRSTKLEDSAMYFCATLGAWNTEAFFGQGTRLTVV.

Notes on this clonotype: The junction differs from germline at one of its ends, possibly a read error. The chain has TRBV6-6 and TRBJ1-2; D may be TRBD1 (5 bases). CDR1 and CDR2 from the germline V gene are MNHNY and SVGAGI (reference sequence). The CDR3 runs 11 residues. This CDR3 reads CASSYGGRWAF. CDR3 DNA: TGTGCCAGCAGTTACGGGGGAAGGTGGGCCTTC.

This clonotype was found many times. The chain uses TRBV7-3 and TRBJ1-1, with D maybe TRBD1 (6 bases). This CDR3 contains 13 residues. Germline values: CDR1 SGHTA, CDR2 FQGTGA. V was trimmed by 5 bases and J by 3 bases, leaving 10 bases between them. The CDR3 here is CASSKDRYTEAFF. The CDR3 nucleotides are TGTGCCAGCAGCAAAGACAGGTACACTGAAGCTTTCTTT.

This clonotype appeared many times. The chain is built from TRBV28 and TRBJ2-1; maybe TRBD2 (5 bases). There are 19 residues in the CDR3. Germline CDR1 reads MDHEN; CDR2 reads SYDVKM. Trimming removed 3 bases at V and 3 bases at J, with 24 bases between. CDR3 loop: CASSFLSRYEGLNYNEQFF. The CDR3 DNA follows: TGTGCCAGCAGTTTCCTTTCACGATATGAGGGCCTAAACTACAATGAGCAGTTCTTC.

In this sample, this clonotype turned up many times. The V and J genes are TRBV20-1 and TRBJ1-1; TRBD1 matches 7 bases. The CDR3 has 13 residues. The V gene's germline CDR1 is DFQATT and CDR2 SNEGSKA (reference sequence). Unmatched junction bases numbered 5, after V lost 3 bases and J lost 4 bases. CDR3 protein: CSASKRTGTEAFF. The CDR3 DNA reads TGCAGTGCTAGTAAAAGGACAGGCACTGAAGCTTTCTTT.

This clonotype has ten or more counts. The gene calls are TRBV7-2 and TRBJ1-2; TRBD1 matches 8 bases. The CDR3 loop spans 15 amino acids. Trimming at V came to 5 bases and at J to 3 bases, leaving 8 bases not matched to a gene. Germline assignment: CDR1 SGHTA and CDR2 FQGNSA. CDR3 DNA: TGTGCCAGCAGCCCGGACAGGGCGGTCGACTATGGCTACACCTTC. The encoded protein is CASSPDRAVDYGYTF.

This clonotype was recorded many times. The chain is built from TRBV6-1 and TRBJ2-7, with TRBD2 identical over 12 bases. J was trimmed by 4 bases and V by 5 bases; bases with no gene match: 9. CDR1 MNHNS and CDR2 SASEGT come from the germline V gene. The CDR3 contains 16 residues. The CDR3 loop is CASSLATSGRMYEQYF. CDR3 sequence (DNA): TGTGCCAGCAGTCTGGCGACTAGCGGGAGAATGTACGAGCAGTACTTC.